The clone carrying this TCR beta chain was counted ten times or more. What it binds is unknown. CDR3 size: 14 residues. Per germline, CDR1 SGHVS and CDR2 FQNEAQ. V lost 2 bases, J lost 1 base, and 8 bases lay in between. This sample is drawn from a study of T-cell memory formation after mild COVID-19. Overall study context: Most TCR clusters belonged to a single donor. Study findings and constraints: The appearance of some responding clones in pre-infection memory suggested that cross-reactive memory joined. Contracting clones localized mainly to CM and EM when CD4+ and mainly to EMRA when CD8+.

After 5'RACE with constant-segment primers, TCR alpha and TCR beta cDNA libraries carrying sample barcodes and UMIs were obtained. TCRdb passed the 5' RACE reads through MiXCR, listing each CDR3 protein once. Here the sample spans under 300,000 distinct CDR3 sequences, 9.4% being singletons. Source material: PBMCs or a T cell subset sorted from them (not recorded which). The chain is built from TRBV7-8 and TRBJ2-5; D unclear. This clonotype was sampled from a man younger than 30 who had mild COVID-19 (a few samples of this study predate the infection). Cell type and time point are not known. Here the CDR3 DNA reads TGTGCCAGCAGCTTAAGGCGGCTCCAAGAGACCCAGTACTTC. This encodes CASSLRRLQETQYF.